This T cell receptor beta chain emerged from a study of Graves' ophthalmopathy and Graves' hyperthyroidism. The TCR beta CDR3 regions underwent amplification from RNA transcripts. HTBI primers served in a first-round RT-PCR, which a second-round multiplex PCR followed. TCRdb recomputed calls from the multiplex PCR reads with MiXCR, one row per CDR3 protein. The sample lists 400,000 or so distinct CDR3 sequences; roughly 15% were seen once. This clonotype turned up a few times. Its antigen is still unknown. Points from the study as a whole: Most thyroid-expanded clonotypes exceeding 0.001 frequency were also found in blood.

Hyperthyroidism counted as stable given no ophthalmopathy within 18 months of follow-up. Other autoimmune diseases, uncontrolled infections, pregnancy or lactation excluded patients from enrollment. The PBMCs had their origin in approximately 10 ml of fresh peripheral blood. V was cut by 7 bases and J by 5 bases, with 17 bases left in between. Germline CDR1 and CDR2: SNHLY and FYNNEI. The CDR3 extends over 15 amino acids. This chain connects TRBV2 to TRBJ2-2; maybe TRBD1 (6 bases). What was sequenced was peripheral blood. The sequence was obtained from a woman aged 18-29 years with stable Graves' hyperthyroidism. The CDR3 is CASIELGAGTGELFF. The CDR3, as DNA: TGTGCCAGCATCGAACTGGGGGCCGGAACCGGGGAGCTGTTTTTT.